Below are 8 T cell receptor beta chains sequenced from a single sample in a study of cytomegalovirus exposure and HLA in healthy donors. PCR was performed using 60 Vbeta and 13 Jbeta primers. Clones were sequenced by immunoSEQ multiplex PCR, and TCRdb holds only the in-frame ones, with some missing. The sample yields about 38,000 clones, 70% to 90% seen once. Sequenced: PBMCs. These receptors came from a woman between 40 and 50 years old in good health and CMV-seropositive.

The chain has TRBV23-1 and TRBJ2-7; the D gene is possibly TRBD2 (5 bases). TRBV23-1 is noted as an ORF with a role that remains uncertain. This CDR3 region has 13 residues. Trimming pared 6 bases from V and 2 bases from J, leaving 11 bases between. This chain's CDR3 is CASRDSITYEQYF. CDR3 sequence (DNA): TGCGCCAGCAGGGACTCCATTACCTACGAGCAGTACTTC.

This clone was observed once. V is TRBV9 and J is TRBJ2-1; D remains ambiguous. The CDR3 covers 14 residues. V lost 0 bases and J 3 bases, leaving 7 bases between the germline ends. The germline V gene encodes CDR1 SGDLS and CDR2 YYNGEE. CDR3 in DNA: TGTGCCAGCAGCGTAGTATCCGGCTACAATGAGCAGTTCTTC. Translation: CASSVVSGYNEQFF.

This clone came up once. J is TRBJ2-5 and V is TRBV5-1, with TRBD2 matching 8 bases. Trimming at V came to 0 bases and at J to 4 bases, leaving 5 bases not matched to a gene. This CDR3 has 15 residues. CDR1 is SGHRS, CDR2 YFSETQ, per germline. In DNA, the CDR3 is TGCGCCAGCAGCTTGGTCGGGGGGGCTCGAGAGACCCAGTACTTC. Its protein product is CASSLVGGARETQYF.

CDR3 in amino acids: CASSLTGRVGNTEAFF. The CDR3 bases are TGTGCCAGCAGCCTGACAGGTCGTGTTGGGAACACTGAAGCTTTCTTT. V usage is TRBV5-8 and J usage is TRBJ1-1; D might be TRBD1 (6 bases). This CDR3 region has 16 residues. V lost 4 bases and J lost 1, with 17 bases in between. Germline values: CDR1 SGHTS, CDR2 YDEGEE. Full variable domain (rest looked up from reference TRBV5-8 and TRBJ1-1): EAGVTQSPTHLIKTRGQQATLRCSPISGHTSVYWYQQALGLGLQFLLWYDEGEERNRGNFPPRFSGRQFPNYSSELNVNALELEDSALYLCASSLTGRVGNTEAFFGQGTRLTVV.

This chain links TRBV9 with TRBJ1-4; 7 bases align to TRBD1. The germline V gene encodes CDR1 SGDLS and CDR2 YYNGEE. The CDR3 sequence is 16 residues long. V shed 4 bases and J 7 bases; nucleotides not matched to a gene: 13. The CDR3 is CASSRNNRGGGEKLFF. CDR3 nucleotide sequence: TGTGCCAGCAGCCGAAACAACAGGGGCGGCGGTGAAAAACTGTTTTTT.

The chain combines TRBV6-5 with TRBJ2-3; D perhaps matches TRBD1 (5 bases). Germline V CDR1 and CDR2: MNHEY, SVGAGI. Trimming removed 0 bases at V and 0 bases at J, with 7 bases between. This CDR3 contains 15 residues. CDR3 sequence (DNA): TGTGCCAGCAGTTACTCGGGGCCTAGCACAGATACGCAGTATTTT. It yields the protein CASSYSGPSTDTQYF.

A few counts support this clone. The chain couples TRBV6-5 to TRBJ1-4; possibly TRBD1 for D (5 bases). Per germline, CDR1 MNHEY and CDR2 SVGAGI. Trimming pared 6 bases from V and 0 bases from J, leaving 11 bases between. The length of the CDR3 is 15 residues. The CDR3 bases are TGTGCCAGCAGCCCCGACAGAGCAACTAATGAAAAACTGTTTTTT. Protein product: CASSPDRATNEKLFF.

V and J are TRBV23-1 and TRBJ1-6; the D is unclear. TRBV23-1 is an open reading frame whose function is uncertain. The CDR3 has 10 amino acids. V was cut by 11 bases and J by 11 bases, with 10 bases left in between. The CDR3 sequence: CAHELTPLHF. CDR3 DNA: TGCGCCCACGAACTAACACCCCTCCACTTT.